What follows are 24 T cell receptor beta chains derived from one specimen sequenced in a study of shared clonotypes between healthy human individuals. TCRdb's copy holds only in-frame clones and misses some; the assay was immunoSEQ multiplex PCR. The sample comprises roughly 2.1 million clones, 85% to 95% of which are singletons, and under 2% rests with the top ten. In the naive CD8 group, cells lacked CD45RO and were positively selected for CCR7, so terminally differentiated effector memory CD45RA+ cells were left out. The sample consisted of naive CD8+ T cells from PBMCs. Receptor source: a man aged 18 to 35 in good health. Some clones in this sample may be carry-over from other donors' samples.

The chain recombines TRBV7-6 with TRBJ2-7, with D tentatively TRBD2 (5 bases). The CDR3 consists of 16 residues. CDR1 and CDR2 (germline): SGHVS, FNYEAQ. Between the trimmed V and J ends, which lost 3 bases and 3 bases, there was a span of 18 bases. CDR3 bases: TGTGCCAGCAGCTTTTCCTCGACCCGGGGTATCTACGAGCAGTACTTC. Protein product: CASSFSSTRGIYEQYF.

The CDR3 coding sequence is TGTGCCAGCAGCGAGACAGTCGATAATGAAAAACTGTTTTTT. Amino acid sequence: CASSETVDNEKLFF. The chain uses TRBV9 and TRBJ1-4; possibly TRBD1 for D (5 bases). This CDR3 has 14 amino acids. Trimming removed 3 bases from V and 4 bases from J, with 10 bases in between. The germline gives CDR1 SGDLS, CDR2 YYNGEE.

This clone was seen once. The rearrangement joins TRBV7-2 to TRBJ1-3; D not certain. Trimming pared 5 bases from V and 0 bases from J, leaving 11 bases between. Germline CDR1 is SGHTA and CDR2 is FQGNSA. This CDR3 has 15 amino acids. CDR3 bases: TGTGCCAGCAGCCCCGACCTCAGCTCTGGAAACACCATATATTTT. Translation: CASSPDLSSGNTIYF.

V is TRBV11-1 and J is TRBJ1-1, with 8 positions matching TRBD1. J was trimmed by 1 base and V by 2 bases; bases with no gene match: 12. CDR1 and CDR2 from the germline V gene are SGHAT and FQDESV (reference sequence). This CDR3 is built from 18 residues. In nucleotides, the CDR3 is TGTGCCAGCAGCTTAAGTGCCAGACCGGACAGGGAGAACACTGAAGCTTTCTTT. Translation: CASSLSARPDRENTEAFF.

This chain links TRBV4-1 with TRBJ2-1; tentative D call: TRBD2 (6 bases). The CDR3 runs to 19 residues. V shed 0 bases and J shed 3 bases, with 21 bases lying between them. The germline gives CDR1 MGHRA, CDR2 YSYEKL. CDR3 nucleotide sequence: TGCGCCAGCAGCCAAGAGGCTAAAACAAGACTAGGACTCTACAATGAGCAGTTCTTC. Its protein is CASSQEAKTRLGLYNEQFF.

This chain joins TRBV6-4 and TRBJ2-3, with a tentative D call TRBD2 (5 bases). Germline loops: CDR1 MRHNA, CDR2 SNTAGT. The V and J ends lost 2 bases and 7 bases respectively, with 10 bases between them. The CDR3 consists of 13 residues. The CDR3 reads CASSDGSGNTQYF. CDR3 sequence (DNA): TGTGCCAGCAGTGACGGGTCGGGAAATACGCAGTATTTT.

The rearrangement uses TRBV5-6 and TRBJ2-7; TRBD1 is a possible D gene (5 bases). CDR1 and CDR2 from the germline V gene are SGHDT and YYEEEE. The CDR3 contains 15 residues. The V end lost 2 bases, the J end lost 4 bases, and 16 bases lay between the germline ends. CDR3: CASSFIGHGFYEQYF. CDR3 sequence (DNA): TGTGCCAGCAGCTTCATAGGACATGGCTTTTACGAGCAGTACTTC. Looking up the rest from reference TRBV5-6 and TRBJ2-7 gives the full variable domain: DAGVTQSPTHLIKTRGQQVTLRCSPKSGHDTVSWYQQALGQGPQFIFQYYEEEERQRGNFPDRFSGHQFPNYSSELNVNALLLGDSALYLCASSFIGHGFYEQYFGPGTRLTVT.

The V and J genes are TRBV19 and TRBJ2-3; no clear D. Germline V gives CDR1 LNHDA, CDR2 SQIVND (reference sequence). V was shortened by 4 bases and J by 0 bases, with 5 bases between the two germline ends. The CDR3 is made up of 13 amino acids. Here the CDR3 DNA reads TGTGCCAGTAGTAGGGTGAGCACAGATACGCAGTATTTT. As protein: CASSRVSTDTQYF.

In DNA form, the CDR3 reads TGTGCCTGGAGGCCCCGGGGGAGGACTGAAGCTTTCTTT. It yields the protein CAWRPRGRTEAFF. The V call is TRBV30, the J call TRBJ1-1, with D perhaps matching TRBD1 (5 bases). CDR1 and CDR2 from the germline V gene are GTSNPN and SVGIG (reference sequence). V was cut by 3 bases and J by 5 bases, with 13 bases left in between. The CDR3 extends over 13 amino acids.

V gene TRBV7-9 combines with J gene TRBJ1-2; a possible D gene is TRBD1 (6 bases). CDR3 length: 14 amino acids. Germline CDR1 and CDR2: SEHNR and FQNEAQ (reference sequence). V lost 3 bases and J lost 4, with 12 bases in between. The CDR3 sequence: CASSFPGEIYGYTF. The CDR3 DNA reads TGTGCCAGCAGCTTCCCAGGGGAGATCTATGGCTACACCTTC.

The chain recombines TRBV7-2 with TRBJ2-1; 7 bases map to TRBD1. Germline V lookup: CDR1 SGHTA, CDR2 FQGNSA. V lost 4 bases, J lost 5 bases, and 8 bases stayed unmatched. The CDR3 length is 15 residues. CDR3 protein: CASSSRGGFDNEQFF. The CDR3 DNA reads TGTGCCAGCAGCTCCCGAGGGGGCTTCGACAATGAGCAGTTCTTC.

This chain links TRBV5-8 with TRBJ1-5; 10 positions match TRBD1. The J segment lost 0 bases and the V segment lost 4 bases, leaving 7 bases of the junction unmatched. The CDR3 runs 17 residues. CDR1 and CDR2 (germline): SGHTS, YDEGEE. In DNA, the CDR3 is TGTGCCAGCAGCCCGATGGACAGGGGGTATAGCAATCAGCCCCAGCATTTT. Protein: CASSPMDRGYSNQPQHF.

The chain uses TRBV27 and TRBJ2-7; TRBD2 matches 10 bases. The junction had 7 bases not matched to a gene; V was cut back by 5 bases and J by 0 bases. Germline V gene sequence: CDR1 MNHEY, CDR2 SMNVEV (reference sequence). The CDR3 covers 16 residues. The CDR3 region is CASSPQTSGASYEQYF. DNA for the CDR3: TGTGCCAGCAGTCCACAAACTAGCGGGGCCTCCTACGAGCAGTACTTC.

The chain links TRBV27 to TRBJ1-1; maybe TRBD1 (5 bases). Germline CDR1 MNHEY, CDR2 SMNVEV (reference sequence). V lost 5 bases to trimming and J lost 5 bases, with 18 bases between them. The CDR3 sequence is 15 residues long. CDR3 region: CASSPGTSRGTEAFF. The CDR3 region has the DNA TGTGCCAGCAGTCCCGGGACCTCCCGAGGGACTGAAGCTTTCTTT.

The chain joins TRBV12-5 to TRBJ2-1; D call uncertain. This CDR3 has 11 residues. Trimming stripped 6 bases from V and 8 bases from J, with 8 bases between. Looked up from germline, CDR1 is LGHNT and CDR2 is FRNRAP. The CDR3, as DNA: TGTGCTAGTGGCCCCGTTCATGAGCAGTTCTTC. The encoded protein is CASGPVHEQFF. The full variable domain, its missing parts supplied by reference TRBV12-5 and TRBJ2-1, is DARVTQTPRHKVTEMGQEVTMRCQPILGHNTVFWYRQTMMQGLELLAYFRNRAPLDDSGMPKDRFSAEMPDATLATLKIQPSEPRDSAVYFCASGPVHEQFFGPGTRLTVL.

The chain carries TRBV19 and TRBJ1-1, with D hard to call. CDR1 is LNHDA, CDR2 SQIVND, per germline (reference sequence). This CDR3 has 16 residues. Between the trimmed V and J ends, which lost 1 base and 1 base, there was a span of 13 bases. For the CDR3, the DNA is TGTGCCAGTAGTATAGCCCCAAGGATAGGGAACACTGAAGCTTTCTTT. Protein sequence: CASSIAPRIGNTEAFF.

This chain uses TRBV5-4 with TRBJ2-6; 9 bases match TRBD2. V lost 1 base and J lost 0; bases outside the gene matches: 5. The germline V gene encodes CDR1 SGHNT and CDR2 YYREEE (reference sequence). The CDR3 has 18 residues. CDR3 DNA: TGTGCCAGCAGCTTGCCGGGACTAGCATCCTCTGGGGCCAACGTCCTGACTTTC. Protein product: CASSLPGLASSGANVLTF.

This clone was observed a single time. The chain carries TRBV7-6 and TRBJ2-5; the match to TRBD1 covers 9 bases. With V trimmed by 4 bases and J by 7 bases, 13 bases remained unmatched. The CDR3 extends over 16 amino acids. The germline V gene has CDR1 SGHVS and CDR2 FNYEAQ. The CDR3 here is CASSSYRGHTLGTQYF. The DNA of the CDR3 is TGTGCCAGCAGCTCATACAGGGGGCATACCTTGGGGACCCAGTACTTC.

V and J are TRBV7-9 and TRBJ2-7, with 9 bases matching TRBD1. The CDR3 is made up of 16 amino acids. Germline CDR1 and CDR2: SEHNR and FQNEAQ (reference sequence). After removal of 3 bases from V and 4 bases from J, the junction contained 10 bases not matched to a gene. The CDR3 region is CASSFLTDRGNYEQYF. CDR3 bases: TGTGCCAGCAGCTTTCTCACGGACAGGGGCAATTACGAGCAGTACTTC.

The chain uses TRBV19 and TRBJ2-7; 9 bases are shared with TRBD2. The V segment lost 2 bases and the J segment 5 bases; nucleotides outside the gene matches: 7. The germline CDR1 and CDR2 sequences are LNHDA and SQIVND (reference sequence). The CDR3 is 15 amino acids. CDR3 DNA: TGTGCCAGTAGTATATCTCGCGGGAGGGGAGACGAGCAGTACTTC. Translating gives CASSISRGRGDEQYF.

This clone was counted between two and nine times. The rearrangement uses TRBV7-9 and TRBJ1-5; D might be TRBD1 (5 bases). Per the germline V gene, CDR1 is SEHNR and CDR2 is FQNEAQ (reference sequence). Trimming took 1 base from V and 1 from J, leaving 8 bases between them. The CDR3 loop spans 15 amino acids. The CDR3 is CASSLEAGSNQPQHF. The DNA for the CDR3 is TGTGCCAGCAGCTTAGAGGCAGGGAGCAATCAGCCCCAGCATTTT.

The chain has TRBV10-2 and TRBJ1-5; no definite D call. CDR1 is WSHSY and CDR2 is SAAADI in the germline V gene. With 4 bases removed from V and 5 bases from J, the gap between germline ends came to 12 bases. The CDR3 is 14 amino acids. In DNA form, the CDR3 reads TGCGCCAGCAGTGGGTTGGAGGACTATCAGCCCCAGCATTTT. This encodes CASSGLEDYQPQHF.

This clone has just one count. V is TRBV9 and J is TRBJ2-7; possible D gene TRBD1, 6 bases. This CDR3 is built from 11 residues. Deletions cut 4 bases from V and 7 bases from J, with 9 bases between. Germline V gene sequence: CDR1 SGDLS, CDR2 YYNGEE. The CDR3 bases are TGTGCCAGCAGCCCCGGACAGGAGCAGTACTTC. As protein: CASSPGQEQYF.

As to this clone: Within the sample, other DNA sequences also encode this same CDR3. The V call is TRBV9, the J call TRBJ1-2; D not certain. The CDR3 loop spans 12 amino acids. Trimming took 4 bases from V and 2 from J, leaving 6 bases between them. The germline V gene has CDR1 SGDLS and CDR2 YYNGEE. CDR3 sequence (DNA): TGTGCCAGCAGCCCGCCGAACTATGGCTACACCTTC. Residues: CASSPPNYGYTF. Variable domain in full (rest from reference TRBV9 and TRBJ1-2): DSGVTQTPKHLITATGQRVTLRCSPRSGDLSVYWYQQSLDQGLQFLIQYYNGEERAKGNILERFSAQQFPDLHSELNLSSLELGDSALYFCASSPPNYGYTFGSGTRLTVV.